These 15 T cell receptor beta chains were all obtained from the same sample, sequenced in a study of cytomegalovirus exposure and HLA in healthy donors. Primers included in the PCR were 60 Vbeta and 13 Jbeta primers. Only in-frame clones appear in the TCRdb table, and some are missing; sequencing was by immunoSEQ multiplex PCR. This table has about 180,000 clones, roughly 80% appearing once. The sequenced sample consisted of PBMCs. Receptors were obtained from a man aged 30 to 45 in good health and CMV-seronegative.

The chain couples TRBV29-1 to TRBJ1-5; no reliable D call. This CDR3 contains 12 residues. V dropped 4 bases and J dropped 2 bases, with 6 bases sitting between them. Germline V CDR1 and CDR2: SQVTM, ANQGSEA. CDR3 bases: TGCAGCGTTGGGGCAGGCAATCAGCCCCAGCATTTT. It translates to CSVGAGNQPQHF.

The chain carries TRBV4-3 and TRBJ1-5, with D perhaps matching TRBD1 (5 bases). Germline CDR1 and CDR2: LGHNA and YSLEER. Trimming cost V 0 bases and J 6 bases, with 9 bases left between them. This CDR3 has 14 residues. The CDR3 sequence is CASSQDVGLQPQHF. The DNA of the CDR3 is TGCGCCAGCAGCCAAGACGTGGGGCTTCAGCCCCAGCATTTT.

The chain carries TRBV4-1 and TRBJ2-7, with 7 bases identical to TRBD2. The junction had 10 bases not matched to a gene; V was cut back by 2 bases and J by 3 bases. The germline gives CDR1 MGHRA, CDR2 YSYEKL. This CDR3 region has 16 residues. The DNA of the CDR3 is TGCGCCAGCAGCCAAACGGAAAACGGACTAGTCTACGAGCAGTACTTC. This encodes CASSQTENGLVYEQYF.

This chain connects TRBV11-3 to TRBJ2-3; 11 bases are a match to TRBD2. The V gene end was trimmed by 5 bases and the J gene end by 0 bases; junction bases not matched to a gene: 7. Germline V gene sequence: CDR1 SGHNT, CDR2 YENEEA. This CDR3 comprises 17 residues. The CDR3 DNA sequence: TGTGCCAGCAGCCGGAAGGGACTAGCGGTGAGCACAGATACGCAGTATTTT. As protein: CASSRKGLAVSTDTQYF.

This clone was detected only a few times. This sequence joins TRBV5-1 and TRBJ2-3; the match to TRBD2 covers 8 bases. This CDR3 region has 13 residues. With V trimmed by 3 bases and J by 6 bases, 3 bases remained unmatched. CDR1 and CDR2 from the germline V gene are SGHRS and YFSETQ. CDR3 in DNA: TGCGCCAGCAGCTCAATAGCGGGGGATACGCAGTATTTT. Its protein product is CASSSIAGDTQYF.

J is TRBJ2-7 and V is TRBV19; perhaps TRBD1 as D (5 bases). CDR1 LNHDA and CDR2 SQIVND come from the germline V gene (reference sequence). The CDR3 is 14 amino acids. V lost 3 bases to trimming and J lost 4 bases, with 13 bases between them. CDR3 in amino acids: CASSIAAGRYEQYF. The CDR3 DNA is TGTGCCAGTAGTATTGCAGCAGGGCGGTACGAGCAGTACTTC.

The V and J genes are TRBV9 and TRBJ2-2; D possibly corresponds to TRBD1 (6 bases). Looked up from germline, CDR1 is SGDLS and CDR2 is YYNGEE. V was pared by 4 bases and J by 4 bases, with 17 bases between. The CDR3 sequence is 16 residues long. The CDR3 coding sequence is TGTGCCAGCAGCCCCCCGGAGGTAGGGGGCACCGGGGAGCTGTTTTTT. This gives the protein CASSPPEVGGTGELFF.

This sequence joins TRBV2 and TRBJ2-3, with a possible D match to TRBD2 (5 bases). V was trimmed by 6 bases and J by 2 bases, leaving 15 bases between them. Per germline, CDR1 SNHLY and CDR2 FYNNEI. CDR3 length: 15 residues. CDR3 sequence: CASRGDSWVTDTQYF. The CDR3, as DNA: TGTGCCAGCAGGGGAGATAGTTGGGTCACAGATACGCAGTATTTT.

This clone was picked up a small number of times. The chain couples TRBV2 to TRBJ1-1, with a tentative D call TRBD1 (6 bases). This CDR3 contains 15 residues. Trimming pared 6 bases from V and 0 bases from J, leaving 14 bases between. The V gene's germline CDR1 is SNHLY and CDR2 FYNNEI. The CDR3 DNA sequence: TGTGCCAGCAGCCTCGGACAGACCTTGAACACTGAAGCTTTCTTT. It translates to CASSLGQTLNTEAFF.

The V gene is TRBV7-9, the J gene TRBJ2-7, with TRBD1 matching 11 bases. The CDR3 contains 15 residues. Germline CDR1 SEHNR, CDR2 FQNEAQ (reference sequence). Trimming cost V 6 bases and J 3 bases; bases outside gene matches: 7. CDR3 coding DNA: TGTGCCAGCAGGGACTCCGGGACAGGGGGCTACGAGCAGTACTTC. Protein: CASRDSGTGGYEQYF.

The chain is built from TRBV5-1 and TRBJ2-1, with D hard to call. The CDR3 covers 15 residues. Deletions cut 4 bases from V and 9 bases from J, with 20 bases between. Germline CDR1 is SGHRS and CDR2 is YFSETQ. CDR3 loop: CASSPFSMIRGEQFF. The CDR3 bases are TGCGCCAGCAGCCCGTTTAGCATGATCCGCGGTGAGCAGTTCTTC.

The chain links TRBV7-8 to TRBJ1-2, with TRBD1 as a possible D gene (5 bases). Germline V lookup: CDR1 SGHVS, CDR2 FQNEAQ. This CDR3 is built from 14 residues. The germline V and J ends were trimmed by 5 bases and 8 bases, with 18 bases remaining between them. CDR3: CASSNPRRGGGYTF. The CDR3 coding sequence is TGTGCCAGCAGCAACCCCCGGAGGGGAGGCGGCTACACCTTC. The variable domain in full, completed from reference TRBV7-8 and TRBJ1-2, reads GAGVSQSPRYKVAKRGQDVALRCDPISGHVSLFWYQQALGQGPEFLTYFQNEAQLDKSGLPSDRFFAERPEGSVSTLKIQRTQQEDSAVYLCASSNPRRGGGYTFGSGTRLTVV.

This clone has a single count. The rearrangement uses TRBV5-1 and TRBJ2-1; D call uncertain. Trimming shortened V by 0 bases and J by 0 bases, and 7 bases separated the two germline ends. Germline loops: CDR1 SGHRS, CDR2 YFSETQ. This CDR3 region has 15 residues. CDR3 residues: CASSLAQSSYNEQFF. In DNA form, the CDR3 reads TGCGCCAGCAGCTTGGCCCAATCCTCCTACAATGAGCAGTTCTTC.

The chain employs TRBV5-4 and TRBJ1-2, with TRBD1 identical over 7 bases. The CDR3 sequence is 15 residues long. Germline CDR1 SGHNT, CDR2 YYREEE (reference sequence). With V trimmed by 4 bases and J by 0 bases, 6 bases remained unmatched. The CDR3 is CASSLEDRPNYGYTF. The CDR3 DNA is TGTGCCAGCAGCCTCGAGGACAGGCCTAACTATGGCTACACCTTC. The whole variable domain, remainder taken from reference TRBV5-4 and TRBJ1-2, is ETGVTQSPTHLIKTRGQQVTLRCSSQSGHNTVSWYQQALGQGPQFIFQYYREEENGRGNFPPRFSGLQFPNYSSELNVNALELDDSALYLCASSLEDRPNYGYTFGSGTRLTVV.

V and J are TRBV4-3 and TRBJ2-1; 7 positions match TRBD2. Germline values: CDR1 LGHNA, CDR2 YSLEER. This CDR3 is built from 13 residues. After removal of 4 bases from V and 11 bases from J, the junction contained 8 bases not matched to a gene. CDR3 nucleotides: TGCGCCAGCAGCCGGTTGGGGGGGACCCAGCAGTTCTTC. It is translated as CASSRLGGTQQFF.